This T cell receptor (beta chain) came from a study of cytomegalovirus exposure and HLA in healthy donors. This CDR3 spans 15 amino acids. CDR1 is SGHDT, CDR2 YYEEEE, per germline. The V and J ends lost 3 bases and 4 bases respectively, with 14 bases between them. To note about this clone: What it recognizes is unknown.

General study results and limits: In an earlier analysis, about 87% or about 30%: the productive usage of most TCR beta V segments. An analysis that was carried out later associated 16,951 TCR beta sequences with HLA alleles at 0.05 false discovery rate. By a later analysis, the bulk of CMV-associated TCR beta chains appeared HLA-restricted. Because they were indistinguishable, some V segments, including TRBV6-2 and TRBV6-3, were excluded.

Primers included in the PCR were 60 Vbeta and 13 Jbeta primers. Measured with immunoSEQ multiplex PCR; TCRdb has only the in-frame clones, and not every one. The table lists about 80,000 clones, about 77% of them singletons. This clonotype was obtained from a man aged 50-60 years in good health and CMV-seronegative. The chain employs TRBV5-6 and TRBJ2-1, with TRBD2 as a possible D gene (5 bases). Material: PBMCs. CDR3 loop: CASSSPRGGYNEQFF. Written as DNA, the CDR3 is TGTGCCAGCAGCTCACCCCGAGGAGGATACAATGAGCAGTTCTTC.